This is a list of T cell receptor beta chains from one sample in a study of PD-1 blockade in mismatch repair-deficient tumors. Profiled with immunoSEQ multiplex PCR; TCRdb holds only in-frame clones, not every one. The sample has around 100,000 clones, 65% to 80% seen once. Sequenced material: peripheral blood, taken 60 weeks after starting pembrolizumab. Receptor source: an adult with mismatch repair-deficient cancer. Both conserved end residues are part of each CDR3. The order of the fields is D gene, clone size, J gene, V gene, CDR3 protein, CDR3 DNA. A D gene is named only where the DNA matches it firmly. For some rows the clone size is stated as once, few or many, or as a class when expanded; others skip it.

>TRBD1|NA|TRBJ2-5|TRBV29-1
CSVAGQGISQETQYF
TGCAGCGTGGCCGGACAGGGAATATCTCAAGAGACCCAGTACTTC
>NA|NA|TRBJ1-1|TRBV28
CASSRTGNTEAFF
TGTGCCAGCAGCAGAACAGGGAACACTGAAGCTTTCTTT
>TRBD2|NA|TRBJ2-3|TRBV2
CASREGTSGTQYF
TGTGCCAGCAGGGAGGGGACTAGCGGTACGCAGTATTTT
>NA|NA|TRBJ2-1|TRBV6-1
CASSKAGTPHYNEQFF
TGTGCCAGCAGTAAAGCCGGGACTCCACACTACAATGAGCAGTTCTTC
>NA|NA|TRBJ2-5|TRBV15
CATSRDIRGETQYF
TGTGCCACCAGCAGAGATATCCGGGGGGAGACCCAGTACTTC
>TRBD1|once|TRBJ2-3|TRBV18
CASSPRQGSTDTQYF
TGTGCCAGCTCACCTAGACAGGGCTCCACAGATACGCAGTATTTT
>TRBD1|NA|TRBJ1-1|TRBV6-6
CASSDDRDTEAFF
TGTGCCAGCAGTGATGACAGGGACACTGAAGCTTTCTTT
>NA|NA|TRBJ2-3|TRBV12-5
CASGLELTRPSTDTQYF
TGTGCTAGTGGTTTGGAACTGACACGACCTAGCACAGATACGCAGTATTTT
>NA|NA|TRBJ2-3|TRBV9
CASSVGGVWTDTQYF
TGTGCCAGCAGCGTAGGAGGGGTGTGGACAGATACGCAGTATTTT
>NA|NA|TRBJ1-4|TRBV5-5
CASSFQDKYEKLFF
TGTGCCAGCAGCTTCCAGGACAAATACGAAAAACTGTTTTTT
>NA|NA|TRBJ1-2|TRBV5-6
CASSSIDPGWNYGYTF
TGTGCCAGCAGCTCTATCGACCCTGGTTGGAACTATGGCTACACCTTC
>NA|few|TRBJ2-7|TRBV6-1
CASSYHEQYF
TGTGCCAGCAGCTACCACGAGCAGTACTTC
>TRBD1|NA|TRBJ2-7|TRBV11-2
CASSIGPYPGQGPSYEQYF
TGTGCCAGCAGCATAGGACCATACCCCGGACAGGGGCCCTCCTACGAGCAGTACTTC
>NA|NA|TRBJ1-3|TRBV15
CATSIYSGNTIYF
TGTGCCACCAGTATCTACTCTGGAAACACCATATATTTT
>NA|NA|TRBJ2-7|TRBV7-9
CASSLDGSYEQYF
TGTGCCAGCAGCTTAGACGGCTCCTACGAGCAGTACTTC
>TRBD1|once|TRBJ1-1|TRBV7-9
CASSLKGQPNTEAFF
TGTGCCAGCAGCTTAAAGGGACAGCCGAACACTGAAGCTTTCTTT
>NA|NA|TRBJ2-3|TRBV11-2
CASSDDPQNTQYF
TGTGCCAGCAGCGACGACCCACAGAATACGCAGTATTTT
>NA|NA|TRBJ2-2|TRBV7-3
CATGSQAVTGELFF
TGTGCCACCGGATCCCAGGCCGTCACCGGGGAGCTGTTTTTT
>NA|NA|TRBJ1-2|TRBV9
CASSVDGGILTYGYTF
TGTGCCAGCAGCGTAGACGGGGGGATCCTAACCTATGGCTACACCTTC
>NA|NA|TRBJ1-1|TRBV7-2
CASSLVGLNTEAFF
TGTGCCAGCAGCTTAGTAGGGTTGAACACTGAAGCTTTCTTT
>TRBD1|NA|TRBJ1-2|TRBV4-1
CASSQTPGQHYGYTF
TGCGCCAGCAGCCAAACGCCGGGACAGCACTATGGCTACACCTTC
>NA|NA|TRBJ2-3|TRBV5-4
CASSLASEGDTQYF
TGTGCCAGCAGCTTGGCGTCTGAGGGAGATACGCAGTATTTT
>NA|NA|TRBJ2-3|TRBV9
CASSVGVTDTQYF
TGTGCCAGCAGCGTTGGAGTAACAGATACGCAGTATTTT
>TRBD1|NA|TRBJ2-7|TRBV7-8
CASSSPTGYEQYF
TGTGCCAGCAGCTCCCCGACAGGGTACGAGCAGTACTTC
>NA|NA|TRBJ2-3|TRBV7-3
CASSLTFSDTQYF
TGTGCCAGCAGCTTAACGTTCTCAGATACGCAGTATTTT
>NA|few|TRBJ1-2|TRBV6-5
CASSRTLVDGYTF
TGTGCCAGCAGTAGGACATTGGTTGATGGCTACACCTTC
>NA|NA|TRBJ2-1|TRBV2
CASSAQRVSYNEQFF
TGTGCCAGCAGTGCCCAGCGTGTGTCCTACAATGAGCAGTTCTTC
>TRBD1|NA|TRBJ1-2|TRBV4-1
CASSQEDRGFDGYTF
TGCGCCAGCAGCCAAGAAGACAGGGGGTTCGATGGCTACACCTTC
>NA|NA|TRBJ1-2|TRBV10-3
CAISGQTEMGYTF
TGTGCCATCAGTGGACAGACCGAGATGGGCTACACCTTC
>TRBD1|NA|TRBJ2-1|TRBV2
CASSGDRSEQFF
TGTGCCAGCAGTGGGGACAGATCTGAGCAGTTCTTC
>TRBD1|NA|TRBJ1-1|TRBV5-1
CASSERTGGGTEAFF
TGCGCCAGCAGCGAAAGAACAGGGGGCGGAACTGAAGCTTTCTTT
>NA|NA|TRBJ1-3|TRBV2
CASSEGGSSGNTIYF
TGTGCCAGCAGTGAGGGCGGAAGCTCTGGAAACACCATATATTTT
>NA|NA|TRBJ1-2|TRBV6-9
CASSSGYTF
TGTGCCAGCAGTTCAGGCTACACCTTC
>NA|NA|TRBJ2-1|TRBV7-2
CASSPSRSGPREQFF
TGTGCCAGCAGCCCCTCGAGGTCTGGTCCCCGTGAGCAGTTCTTC
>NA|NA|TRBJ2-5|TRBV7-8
CASATETQYF
TGTGCCAGCGCTACCGAGACCCAGTACTTC
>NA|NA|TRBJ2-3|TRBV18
CASSPLDGNTQYF
TGTGCCAGCTCACCATTGGACGGAAATACGCAGTATTTT
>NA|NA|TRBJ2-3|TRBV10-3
CAISPEADTQYF
TGTGCCATCTCCCCGGAGGCAGATACGCAGTATTTT
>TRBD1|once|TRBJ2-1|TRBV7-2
CASSPRTGDYNEQFF
TGTGCCAGCAGCCCGAGGACAGGGGATTACAATGAGCAGTTCTTC
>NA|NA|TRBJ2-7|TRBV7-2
CASSLSPSSYEQYF
TGTGCCAGCAGCTTATCTCCTAGCTCCTACGAGCAGTACTTC
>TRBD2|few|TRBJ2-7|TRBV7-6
CASSDGLAGQYEQYF
TGTGCCAGCAGCGACGGACTAGCGGGACAATACGAGCAGTACTTC
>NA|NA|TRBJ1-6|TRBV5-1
CASSLGGGNRSPLHF
TGCGCCAGCAGCTTGGGCGGGGGTAATCGTTCACCCCTCCACTTT